This T cell receptor (beta chain) stems from a study of T cells in localized non-small cell lung cancer. Sequencing was performed with immunoSEQ multiplex PCR; in TCRdb, only in-frame clones are kept and a portion is missing. The table lists 15,000 to 20,000 clones, around 89% of them singletons. Study results and limitations: Sequencing covered just one tumor region, so heterogeneity cannot be ruled out. Greater T cell density in blood accompanied longer overall survival.

Concerning this clone: The antigen is not known.

The CDR3 spans 15 residues. After removal of 3 bases from V and 7 bases from J, the junction contained 12 bases not matched to a gene. The sequencing used peripheral blood, collected before any cancer treatment. The sequence derives from a male donor aged 60 or older with stage II squamous cell lung carcinoma. The J gene is TRBJ2-7, the V gene TRBV5-7, with TRBD2 matching over 8 bases. TRBV5-7 is recorded as an ORF, its role being uncertain. This chain's CDR3 is CASSSRTSPSGEQYF. In DNA, the CDR3 is TGTGCCAGCAGCTCTCGGACTAGCCCTTCGGGGGAGCAGTACTTC.